This is a list of T cell receptor beta chains from one sample in a study of human versus mouse CDR3 diversity and MHC coevolution. Sequencing was performed with immunoSEQ multiplex PCR; in TCRdb, only in-frame clones are kept and a portion is missing. The table has some 80,000 clones, roughly 90% seen once. Sequences were obtained from naive CD4+ T cells from blood. Receptors were obtained from a person aged 25-75 years in good health. Both conserved end residues are trimmed from each CDR3. Rows give clone size only sometimes, using once, few, many, or a class for an expanded clone.

CDR3: ASSWTGLALSTDTQY; V: TRBV5-1; size: -
CDR3: ASSLEGTGVKNIQY; V: TRBV5-1; size: -
CDR3: AISESGTSGADTQY; V: TRBV10-3; size: -
CDR3: ASSLGLAGAGELF; V: TRBV7-8; size: -
CDR3: ASSWGDVLT; V: TRBV2; size: -
CDR3: ASSPSNSPLH; V: TRBV18; size: -
CDR3: ASSLAGGMETQY; V: TRBV28; size: -
CDR3: ASSFVAGQGKNTIY; V: TRBV5-1; size: -
CDR3: ASSFLHSRTSGKETQY; V: TRBV5-1; size: -
CDR3: ASSLTGVGTEAF; V: TRBV7-3; size: once
CDR3: ASSYLGDSYGYT; V: TRBV6-6; size: once
CDR3: ASSLGSTQNTEAF; V: TRBV7-2; size: -
CDR3: ASSAEVGGSYEKLF; V: TRBV9; size: -